The 19 T cell receptor beta chains below all came from one sample that was sequenced in a study of blood T cell repertoires in COVID-19. TCRdb's copy holds only in-frame clones and misses some; the assay was immunoSEQ multiplex PCR. The repertoire has around 130,000 clones, 75% to 90% of them found once; the top ten carry about 20%. The specimen sequenced was PBMCs or T cells enriched from blood (not recorded which). The origin of the receptors is a man aged 30 to 45 who had recovered from COVID-19.

This clone is a singleton in its sample. V usage is TRBV29-1 and J usage is TRBJ1-2; D is ambiguous. CDR3 length: 12 residues. Germline CDR1 SQVTM, CDR2 ANQGSEA. V shed 2 bases and J shed 7 bases, with 11 bases lying between them. CDR3: CSVEYLGSGYTF. Written as DNA, the CDR3 is TGCAGCGTTGAATATCTCGGGTCTGGCTACACCTTC.

The sample holds a few counts of this clone. The chain links TRBV2 to TRBJ1-1; D is undetermined. The CDR3 is 14 amino acids. V was shortened by 6 bases and J by 4 bases, with 15 bases between the two germline ends. Germline V gives CDR1 SNHLY, CDR2 FYNNEI. The CDR3 coding sequence is TGTGCCAGCAGGGAGGACGGGGTCGGCACTGAAGCTTTCTTT. Its protein is CASREDGVGTEAFF.

Only a few counts were recorded for this clone. The same CDR3 also results from other DNA sequences found in this sample. The chain combines TRBV4-2 with TRBJ1-5, with D possibly TRBD1 on 6 matching bases. Deletions cut 4 bases from V and 1 base from J, with 11 bases between. Germline-derived CDR1 and CDR2 are LGHNA and YNFKEQ. This CDR3 is 15 amino acids long. The CDR3: CASSPGVGSNQPQHF. In DNA form, the CDR3 reads TGTGCCAGCAGCCCAGGGGTAGGGAGCAATCAGCCCCAGCATTTT.

The chain has TRBV5-1 and TRBJ1-1; possible D gene TRBD1, 6 bases. V lost 1 base to trimming and J lost 4 bases, with 11 bases between them. The germline CDR1 and CDR2 sequences are SGHRS and YFSETQ. CDR3 length: 14 amino acids. In DNA form, the CDR3 reads TGCGCCAGCAGCTTGACAGGGCCCGGCACTGAAGCTTTCTTT. Protein product: CASSLTGPGTEAFF.

The gene calls are TRBV7-2 and TRBJ2-5, with TRBD1 matching over 7 bases. The germline V gene has CDR1 SGHTA and CDR2 FQGNSA. The CDR3 runs 15 residues. Trimming at V came to 5 bases and at J to 7 bases, leaving 13 bases not matched to a gene. CDR3 loop: CASSLQGPQERTQYF. For the CDR3, the DNA is TGTGCCAGCAGCCTACAGGGGCCTCAAGAGCGGACCCAGTACTTC.

In its sample, this clone was seen a few times. J is TRBJ2-2 and V is TRBV10-3; a weak D match, TRBD2 (5 bases). The V end was cut by 10 bases, the J end by 2 bases, with 20 bases between. The length of the CDR3 is 16 residues. The germline V gene encodes CDR1 ENHRY and CDR2 SYGVKD. The CDR3 DNA is TGTGCCACTAGGAGAGGACTCCTGTCAAACACCGGGGAGCTGTTTTTT. Encoded protein: CATRRGLLSNTGELFF.

The CDR3 region is CASSPAGNSPLHF. Here the CDR3 DNA reads TGTGCCAGCTCACCGGCGGGAAATTCACCCCTCCACTTT. The chain recombines TRBV18 with TRBJ1-6; D is undetermined. The CDR3 extends over 13 amino acids. Germline assignment: CDR1 KGHSH and CDR2 LQKENI. With 3 bases removed from V and 7 bases from J, the gap between germline ends came to 7 bases.

The rearrangement joins TRBV5-1 to TRBJ1-1; 9 bases fit TRBD1. The CDR3 loop spans 15 amino acids. Germline CDR1 reads SGHRS; CDR2 reads YFSETQ. V shed 5 bases and J 2 bases; nucleotides not matched to a gene: 7. This chain's CDR3 is CASRVTGGHNTEAFF. CDR3 sequence (DNA): TGCGCCAGCAGAGTCACAGGGGGCCACAACACTGAAGCTTTCTTT.

The CDR3 nucleotides are TGTGCCTGGAGTGTGAGGCAGGGCGGCGATACGCAGTATTTT. Translation gives CAWSVRQGGDTQYF. The rearrangement uses TRBV30 and TRBJ2-3; possible D gene TRBD1, 5 bases. Germline-derived CDR1 and CDR2 are GTSNPN and SVGIG (reference sequence). The CDR3 totals 14 residues. Trimming took off 0 bases at V and 6 bases at J, with 13 bases between the two ends.

The chain has TRBV10-1 and TRBJ2-1; 11 nucleotides line up with TRBD1. This CDR3 has 15 amino acids. Germline-derived CDR1 and CDR2 are WNHNN and SYGVQD (reference sequence). J lost 5 bases, V lost 3 bases, and 3 bases had no gene match. CDR3 sequence (DNA): TGCGCCAGCAGTGAACCGGGACAGGGGGACAATGAGCAGTTCTTC. Its protein is CASSEPGQGDNEQFF.

The rearrangement uses TRBV7-9 and TRBJ2-7; TRBD1 aligns across 9 bases. Germline-derived CDR1 and CDR2 are SEHNR and FQNEAQ (reference sequence). This CDR3 region has 14 residues. The V gene end was trimmed by 2 bases and the J gene end by 3 bases; junction bases not matched to a gene: 2. The CDR3 DNA reads TGTGCCAGCAGCTTAACAGGGGGCAACTACGAGCAGTACGTC. It is translated as CASSLTGGNYEQYV.

V gene TRBV29-1 combines with J gene TRBJ2-4; 8 bases align to TRBD1. Germline trimming cut 4 bases from V and 6 bases from J; bases unmatched to any gene: 8. Germline CDR1 SQVTM, CDR2 ANQGSEA. The CDR3 extends over 14 amino acids. The CDR3 nucleotides are TGCAGCGTTGGGGCAGGGGGCGCCGGAAACATTCAGTACTTC. Amino acid sequence: CSVGAGGAGNIQYF.

The chain recombines TRBV9 with TRBJ2-5, with TRBD1 matching over 7 bases. The CDR3 spans 14 residues. CDR1 and CDR2 from the germline V gene are SGDLS and YYNGEE. Unmatched junction bases numbered 3, after V lost 3 bases and J lost 1 base. CDR3 in DNA: TGTGCCAGCAGCGCCCGGACAGGCCAAGAGACCCAGTACTTC. Translating it yields CASSARTGQETQYF.

The CDR3: CASSDGTGDWLNAFF. The CDR3 bases are TGTGCCAGCAGTGACGGGACAGGGGACTGGTTGAATGCTTTCTTT. The V gene is TRBV2, the J gene TRBJ1-1, with 10 nucleotides matching TRBD1. V shed 3 bases, J shed 11 bases, and the junction held 12 bases outside the gene matches. From germline, CDR1 is SNHLY and CDR2 FYNNEI. There are 15 residues in the CDR3.

The J gene is TRBJ2-7, the V gene TRBV27, with D possibly being TRBD2 (5 bases). CDR1 and CDR2 (germline): MNHEY, SMNVEV (reference sequence). V was cut by 6 bases and J by 0 bases, with 15 bases left in between. The CDR3 runs to 15 residues. CDR3 sequence: CASRADTGLSYEQYF. DNA for the CDR3: TGTGCCAGCAGGGCCGACACCGGACTCTCCTACGAGCAGTACTTC.

V usage is TRBV5-1 and J usage is TRBJ1-1; D gene uncertain. The length of the CDR3 is 13 residues. Germline V gives CDR1 SGHRS, CDR2 YFSETQ. The V gene lost 2 bases and the J gene lost 2 bases, with 7 bases spanning the gap. Here the CDR3 reads CASSFTANTEAFF. The CDR3 DNA reads TGCGCCAGCAGCTTTACAGCTAACACTGAAGCTTTCTTT.

V gene TRBV2 combines with J gene TRBJ2-7; 10 bases line up with TRBD2. J gave up 3 bases and V 6 bases, and 8 bases lay outside the gene matches. Germline CDR1 and CDR2: SNHLY and FYNNEI. The CDR3 is 15 residues long. The CDR3 here is CASRGGTSANYEQYF. The CDR3 nucleotides are TGTGCCAGCAGAGGCGGGACTAGCGCCAACTACGAGCAGTACTTC.

The CDR3 DNA sequence: TGCAGTGCTAGTAGTCTAGCAAGGCAGTTCTTC. Its protein is CSASSLARQFF. The chain joins TRBV20-1 to TRBJ2-1, with a possible D match to TRBD2 (5 bases). Between the trimmed V and J ends, which lost 3 bases and 12 bases, there was a span of 12 bases. Germline loops: CDR1 DFQATT, CDR2 SNEGSKA (reference sequence). This CDR3 contains 11 residues.

The CDR3 bases are TGTGCCAGCAGTGAAACAGGACGGGTTTACTACGAGCAGTACTTC. The encoded protein is CASSETGRVYYEQYF. V gene TRBV2 combines with J gene TRBJ2-7; D is possibly TRBD1 (5 bases). With 2 bases removed from V and 3 bases from J, the gap between germline ends came to 14 bases. Germline CDR1 and CDR2: SNHLY and FYNNEI. This CDR3 contains 15 residues.